A single sample gave rise to the 20 T cell receptor beta chains below, sequenced in a study of cytomegalovirus exposure and HLA in healthy donors. PCR used 60 Vbeta primers and 13 Jbeta primers. The data were produced by immunoSEQ multiplex PCR, yet TCRdb's version contains in-frame clones alone and is incomplete. In the table there are approximately 74,000 clones, roughly 80% of which are singletons. The sequenced sample was PBMCs. These receptors originate from a woman aged 30 to 39 in good health and CMV-seronegative.

The CDR3 coding sequence is TGTGCCAGCAGCCTGACAGCACCCAACACTGAAGCTTTCTTT. Its protein is CASSLTAPNTEAFF. The rearrangement joins TRBV11-2 to TRBJ1-1; D may be TRBD1 (5 bases). There are 14 residues in the CDR3. Germline CDR1 is SGHAT and CDR2 is FQNNGV. Deletions cut 5 bases from V and 2 bases from J, with 12 bases between.

This clone was counted a few times. V usage is TRBV5-5 and J usage is TRBJ1-4; no clear D. The CDR3 extends over 16 amino acids. Germline CDR1 and CDR2: SGHKS and YYEKEE (reference sequence). V lost 5 bases and J lost 2, with 16 bases in between. The CDR3 is CASSVGASPTNEKLFF. CDR3 in DNA: TGTGCCAGCAGTGTAGGCGCTAGTCCCACTAATGAAAAACTGTTTTTT. The full variable domain, rest sourced from reference TRBV5-5 and TRBJ1-4, is DAGVTQSPTHLIKTRGQQVTLRCSPISGHKSVSWYQQVLGQGPQFIFQYYEKEERGRGNFPDRFSARQFPNYSSELNVNALLLGDSALYLCASSVGASPTNEKLFFGSGTQLSVL.

This chain connects TRBV4-1 to TRBJ1-5; D is unresolved. Germline V gene data show CDR1 as MGHRA and CDR2 as YSYEKL. The V end lost 1 base, the J end lost 5 bases, and 12 bases lay between the germline ends. The CDR3 totals 15 residues. The CDR3 DNA sequence: TGCGCCAGCAGCCAAGGATGGCAGGAGGATCAGCCCCAGCATTTT. As protein: CASSQGWQEDQPQHF.

The chain is built from TRBV18 and TRBJ1-2; the D is unclear. V shed 2 bases and J shed 8 bases, with 12 bases lying between them. CDR1 and CDR2 (germline): KGHSH, LQKENI. CDR3 size: 13 residues. CDR3 residues: CASSPTQEEGYTF. CDR3 coding DNA: TGTGCCAGCTCACCAACGCAGGAGGAGGGCTACACCTTC.

This chain connects TRBV2 to TRBJ2-5, with TRBD1 identical over 9 bases. Per germline, CDR1 SNHLY and CDR2 FYNNEI. The CDR3 length is 14 residues. V was pared by 4 bases and J by 5 bases, with 5 bases of the junction left unmatched. CDR3 loop: CASSGGQGRETQYF. The CDR3 nucleotides are TGTGCCAGCAGTGGAGGACAGGGGAGGGAGACCCAGTACTTC.

The chain couples TRBV28 to TRBJ2-5, with D possibly TRBD1 on 7 matching bases. Trimming cost V 6 bases and J 5 bases, with 22 bases left between them. The CDR3 totals 16 residues. Per germline, CDR1 MDHEN and CDR2 SYDVKM. In nucleotides, the CDR3 is TGTGCCAGCAGACGTCGACCAATACAGGGGAGGGAGACCCAGTACTTC. It specifies CASRRRPIQGRETQYF.

The chain joins TRBV7-9 to TRBJ1-5, with 8 nucleotides matching TRBD1. Per the germline V gene, CDR1 is SEHNR and CDR2 is FQNEAQ (reference sequence). The CDR3 is 15 amino acids. The junction had 8 bases not matched to a gene; V was cut back by 5 bases and J by 5 bases. The CDR3 loop reads CASSPRTGTYQPQHF. The CDR3 DNA follows: TGTGCCAGCAGCCCAAGGACAGGGACTTATCAGCCCCAGCATTTT.

The chain has TRBV4-1 and TRBJ1-2; D not resolved. The V gene lost 6 bases and the J gene lost 1 base, with 12 bases spanning the gap. Germline V lookup: CDR1 MGHRA, CDR2 YSYEKL. The CDR3 runs to 14 residues. CDR3 sequence: CASSRETHNYGYTF. The CDR3 nucleotides are TGCGCCAGCAGTAGAGAGACTCATAACTATGGCTACACCTTC.

The CDR3 DNA follows: TGTGCCAGCAACCCAGGGGAAGCGGAAACCGGGGAGCTGTTTTTT. This gives the protein CASNPGEAETGELFF. The V call is TRBV11-3, the J call TRBJ2-2, with D tentatively TRBD1 (6 bases). V lost 7 bases and J lost 5, with 17 bases in between. The CDR3 is 15 residues long. Germline CDR1 reads SGHNT; CDR2 reads YENEEA.

This clone was recorded once. Here the CDR3 omits its conserved ending phenylalanine or tryptophan, so a read error is the likely source. The V gene is TRBV19, the J gene TRBJ2-7; 13 bases line up with TRBD2. CDR3 length equals 15 residues. V shed 5 bases and J 7 bases; nucleotides not matched to a gene: 8. In germline, CDR1 is LNHDA, CDR2 SQIVND (reference sequence). CDR3 amino acids: CASSVGTSGDREQYL. The CDR3, as DNA: TGTGCCAGTAGTGTCGGGACTAGCGGGGATCGGGAGCAGTACCTC.

The DNA of the CDR3 is TGTGCCAGCGAGATTAGGACTAGCGTGGGGGAGACCCAGTACTTC. This translates into CASEIRTSVGETQYF. V and J are TRBV2 and TRBJ2-5; 9 bases align to TRBD2. After removal of 8 bases from V and 5 bases from J, the junction contained 12 bases not matched to a gene. CDR3 size: 15 residues. Germline lookup yields CDR1 SNHLY and CDR2 FYNNEI.

V usage is TRBV4-1 and J usage is TRBJ1-2; tentative D call: TRBD1 (6 bases). The CDR3 consists of 13 residues. V was cut by 1 base and J by 4 bases, with 7 bases left in between. Germline values: CDR1 MGHRA, CDR2 YSYEKL. CDR3 in DNA: TGCGCCAGCAGCCAAGGGACAGCCTATGGCTACACCTTC. Translation gives CASSQGTAYGYTF.

This chain links TRBV14 with TRBJ2-7; a possible D gene is TRBD2 (5 bases). The CDR3 extends over 12 amino acids. CDR1 and CDR2 (germline): SGHDN, FVKESK. Trimming removed 3 bases from V and 7 bases from J, with 10 bases in between. The DNA of the CDR3 is TGTGCCAGCAGCCATTCAACGGGGGAGCAGTACTTC. As protein: CASSHSTGEQYF. Using reference TRBV14 and TRBJ2-7 for the parts outside the CDR3, the full variable domain is EAGVTQFPSHSVIEKGQTVTLRCDPISGHDNLYWYRRVMGKEIKFLLHFVKESKQDESGMPNNRFLAERTGGTYSTLKVQPAELEDSGVYFCASSHSTGEQYFGPGTRLTVT.

V gene TRBV28 combines with J gene TRBJ1-2, with 7 nucleotides matching TRBD1. The CDR3 has 15 residues. The germline CDR1 and CDR2 sequences are MDHEN and SYDVKM. V gave up 0 bases and J gave up 8 bases; unmatched junction bases: 9. CDR3 loop: CASSLWTTGVWGYTF. CDR3 in DNA: TGTGCCAGCAGTTTATGGACTACAGGGGTGTGGGGCTACACCTTC.

V and J are TRBV5-1 and TRBJ1-4; no clear D. From germline, CDR1 is SGHRS and CDR2 YFSETQ. Deletions cut 5 bases from V and 6 bases from J, with 11 bases between. This CDR3 region has 13 residues. CDR3 amino acids: CASRLLPDEKLFF. The DNA of the CDR3 is TGCGCCAGCAGACTCTTACCGGATGAAAAACTGTTTTTT. The full variable domain, completed using reference TRBV5-1 and TRBJ1-4, is KAGVTQTPRYLIKTRGQQVTLSCSPISGHRSVSWYQQTPGQGLQFLFEYFSETQRNKGNFPGRFSGRQFSNSRSEMNVSTLELGDSALYLCASRLLPDEKLFFGSGTQLSVL.

This clone has just a few counts. The CDR3 DNA is TGTGCCAGCAGTGGGGGGGACCAAGAGACCCAGTACTTC. This encodes CASSGGDQETQYF. The V gene is TRBV2, the J gene TRBJ2-5; weak D call: TRBD2 (6 bases). This CDR3 is built from 13 residues. Germline-derived CDR1 and CDR2 are SNHLY and FYNNEI. The V gene lost 4 bases and the J gene lost 0 bases, with 6 bases spanning the gap.

This sequence joins TRBV30 and TRBJ2-1; D is unresolved. The CDR3 loop spans 12 amino acids. V was pared by 0 bases and J by 10 bases, with 10 bases between. Germline CDR1 reads GTSNPN; CDR2 reads SVGIG (reference sequence). CDR3 amino acids: CAWSVVGWEQFF. CDR3 nucleotides: TGTGCCTGGAGTGTAGTCGGGTGGGAGCAGTTCTTC.

Note on this clone: The sample holds other DNA sequences that translate to the same CDR3. This chain links TRBV6-4 with TRBJ2-3; the match to TRBD1 covers 8 bases. In germline, CDR1 is MRHNA, CDR2 SNTAGT. The CDR3 consists of 14 residues. Trimming at V came to 0 bases and at J to 4 bases, leaving 0 bases not matched to a gene. The CDR3 nucleotides are TGTGCCAGCAGTGACTCACAGGGGGCAGATACGCAGTATTTT. Translated, it gives CASSDSQGADTQYF.

The V call is TRBV4-3, the J call TRBJ1-4; 7 bases align to TRBD1. The J segment lost 6 bases and the V segment lost 1 base, leaving 8 bases of the junction unmatched. This CDR3 is built from 16 residues. Germline CDR1 is LGHNA and CDR2 is YSLEER. CDR3 region: CASSQGNDRADEKLFF. The CDR3 region has the DNA TGCGCCAGCAGCCAAGGCAACGACAGGGCTGATGAAAAACTGTTTTTT.

This chain joins TRBV7-9 and TRBJ2-1, with TRBD1 matching 8 bases. Germline lookup yields CDR1 SEHNR and CDR2 FQNEAQ (reference sequence). V gave up 5 bases and J gave up 8 bases; unmatched junction bases: 14. There are 16 residues in the CDR3. The CDR3 DNA is TGTGCCAGCAGCCTCCACGAGGGACAGGCGAGGGATGAGCAGTTCTTC. Its protein product is CASSLHEGQARDEQFF.